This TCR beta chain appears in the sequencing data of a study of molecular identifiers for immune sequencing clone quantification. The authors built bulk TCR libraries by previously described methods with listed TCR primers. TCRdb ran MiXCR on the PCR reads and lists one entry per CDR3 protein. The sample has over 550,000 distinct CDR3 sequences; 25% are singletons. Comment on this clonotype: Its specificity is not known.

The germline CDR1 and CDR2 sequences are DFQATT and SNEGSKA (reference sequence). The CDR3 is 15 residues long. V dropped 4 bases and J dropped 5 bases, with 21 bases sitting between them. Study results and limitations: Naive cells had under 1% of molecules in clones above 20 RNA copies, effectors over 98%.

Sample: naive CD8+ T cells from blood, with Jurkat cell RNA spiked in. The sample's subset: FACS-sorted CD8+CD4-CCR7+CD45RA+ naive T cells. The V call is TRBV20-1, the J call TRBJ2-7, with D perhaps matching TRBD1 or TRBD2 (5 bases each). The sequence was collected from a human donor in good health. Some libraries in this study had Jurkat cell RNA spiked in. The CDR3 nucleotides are TGCAGTGCTAAAATACCCGGGACCGCCTTTGACGAGCAGTACTTC. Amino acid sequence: CSAKIPGTAFDEQYF.